These 30 T cell receptor beta chains were sequenced from one sample in a study of PD-L1 blockade in urothelial cancer. Described time point: pretreatment peripheral blood. Generated by immunoSEQ multiplex PCR, the TCRdb table keeps only in-frame clones and is missing some. The table has about 56,000 clones, about 85% seen once; the top ten hold 15% to 19%. Source: PBMCs, taken around atezolizumab (anti-PD-L1) treatment. The receptors stem from a man between 65 and 85 years old with urothelial cancer.

The chain has TRBV27 and TRBJ2-7, with 9 bases lining up with TRBD1. V lost 0 bases to trimming and J lost 3 bases; unmatched junction nucleotides: 3. The CDR3 loop spans 15 amino acids. Germline V CDR1 and CDR2: MNHEY, SMNVEV (reference sequence). CDR3: CASSLSGTGRYEQYF. The CDR3, as DNA: TGTGCCAGCAGTTTATCGGGGACAGGGCGCTACGAGCAGTACTTC.

The chain links TRBV21-1 to TRBJ1-4. TRBV21-1 is assigned pseudogene status. The CDR3 length is 12 residues. CDR3 DNA: TGTGCCAACCGACCCGGGTTCACGGAACTGTTTTTT. Translating gives CANRPGFTELFF.

This sequence joins TRBV7-9 and TRBJ2-1, with D unresolved. Trimming cost V 0 bases and J 3 bases, with 9 bases left between them. The CDR3 is 15 residues long. Germline V gene sequence: CDR1 SEHNR, CDR2 FQNEAQ (reference sequence). The CDR3 DNA sequence: TGTGCCAGCAGCTTAGCAGAGCCTTTCTACAATGAGCAGTTCTTC. This sequence encodes CASSLAEPFYNEQFF.

The table lists this clone with a few counts. This chain uses TRBV4-1 with TRBJ2-3, with TRBD2 identical over 9 bases. The CDR3 consists of 15 residues. The V gene's germline CDR1 is MGHRA and CDR2 YSYEKL. V lost 1 base, J lost 14 bases, and 13 bases stayed unmatched. The chain's CDR3 is CASSQVLAGAPYAYF. DNA for the CDR3: TGCGCCAGCAGCCAAGTGTTAGCGGGGGCTCCATACGCGTATTTT.

The chain employs TRBV10-3 and TRBJ2-1; D remains unclear. This CDR3 contains 12 residues. Germline CDR1 ENHRY, CDR2 SYGVKD. V lost 3 bases to trimming and J lost 6 bases, with 6 bases between them. The CDR3 loop reads CAISELANEQFF. In DNA form, the CDR3 reads TGTGCCATCAGTGAATTAGCCAATGAGCAGTTCTTC.

The V gene is TRBV10-2, the J gene TRBJ1-1; a possible D gene is TRBD1 (6 bases). In germline, CDR1 is WSHSY, CDR2 SAAADI. Trimming left V 7 bases short and J 4 bases short, with 13 bases between. The CDR3 runs 13 residues. The CDR3 nucleotides are TGCGCCAGCACCTCACCAGGGGTCACTGAAGCTTTCTTT. Protein sequence: CASTSPGVTEAFF.

This chain uses TRBV28 with TRBJ2-1; 12 bases are shared with TRBD2. Germline values: CDR1 MDHEN, CDR2 SYDVKM. This CDR3 contains 15 residues. The trim removed 3 bases at V and 6 bases at J, leaving 3 bases unmatched. CDR3 loop: CASSFRTSGINEQFF. The CDR3 coding sequence is TGTGCCAGCAGTTTCCGGACTAGCGGGATCAATGAGCAGTTCTTC. The variable domain in full, completed from reference TRBV28 and TRBJ2-1, reads DVKVTQSSRYLVKRTGEKVFLECVQDMDHENMFWYRQDPGLGLRLIYFSYDVKMKEKGDIPEGYSVSREKKERFSLILESASTNQTSMYLCASSFRTSGINEQFFGPGTRLTVL.

This clone was counted once. The rearrangement uses TRBV4-1 and TRBJ1-2, with 8 bases identical to TRBD1. In germline, CDR1 is MGHRA, CDR2 YSYEKL. The J segment lost 2 bases and the V segment lost 5 bases, leaving 10 bases of the junction unmatched. The CDR3 is 16 residues long. CDR3 residues: CASSNRQGNSNYGYTF. Written as DNA, the CDR3 is TGCGCCAGCAGCAACAGACAGGGGAATTCCAACTATGGCTACACCTTC.

This chain uses TRBV28 with TRBJ1-2; D gene uncertain. Germline V gives CDR1 MDHEN, CDR2 SYDVKM. Trimming shortened V by 6 bases and J by 4 bases, and 9 bases separated the two germline ends. The CDR3 consists of 12 residues. CDR3 loop: CASRQRGYGYTF. DNA for the CDR3: TGTGCCAGCAGACAAAGAGGCTATGGCTACACCTTC.

The CDR3 coding sequence is TGTGCCAGCAGCTTGGCTATAAGGGGGAACACTGAAGCTTTCTTT. It encodes CASSLAIRGNTEAFF. The V and J genes are TRBV5-4 and TRBJ1-1, with D possibly being TRBD1 (5 bases). Germline V gene lookup returns CDR1 SGHNT and CDR2 YYREEE (reference sequence). Deletions cut 0 bases from V and 1 base from J, with 10 bases between. This CDR3 is 15 amino acids long.

In this sample, this clone turned up once. The genes are TRBV30 and TRBJ1-2; 9 bases agree with TRBD1. V was clipped by 2 bases and J by 4 bases; unmatched bases: 5. This CDR3 is 14 amino acids long. Germline-derived CDR1 and CDR2 are GTSNPN and SVGIG (reference sequence). CDR3 DNA sequence: TGTGCCTGGAGTACGGGACAGGGCGGCTATGGCTACACCTTC. This translates into CAWSTGQGGYGYTF.

The CDR3 protein is CASSLEGLAGVNEQFF. DNA for the CDR3: TGCGCCAGCAGCTTGGAGGGACTAGCGGGAGTCAATGAGCAGTTCTTC. The rearrangement links TRBV5-1 to TRBJ2-1; 14 nucleotides match TRBD2. Looked up from germline, CDR1 is SGHRS and CDR2 is YFSETQ. The CDR3 is 16 amino acids. The V and J ends lost 0 bases and 6 bases, in that order; junction bases with no gene match: 2.

The chain employs TRBV7-8 and TRBJ2-2; 8 bases map to TRBD1. The J segment lost 6 bases and the V segment lost 5 bases, leaving 8 bases of the junction unmatched. Germline V gives CDR1 SGHVS, CDR2 FQNEAQ. The CDR3 length is 15 residues. CDR3 protein: CASSVRTGSPGELFF. CDR3 sequence (DNA): TGTGCCAGCAGCGTGAGGACAGGGAGTCCCGGGGAGCTGTTTTTT.

The chain joins TRBV6-5 to TRBJ2-7, with a weak D call TRBD2 (5 bases). The length of the CDR3 is 15 residues. Germline CDR1 and CDR2: MNHEY and SVGAGI. Between the trimmed V and J ends, which lost 0 bases and 3 bases, there was a span of 12 bases. For the CDR3, the DNA is TGTGCCAGCAGTTACTCGACGGGGTTCGACTACGAGCAGTACTTC. Its protein is CASSYSTGFDYEQYF.

This rearrangement joins TRBV5-1 to TRBJ2-3, with D possibly matching TRBD2 (5 bases). The ends were cut back, 4 bases at V and 2 bases at J, with 11 bases in the middle. CDR3 length: 14 residues. Germline V lookup: CDR1 SGHRS, CDR2 YFSETQ. This CDR3 reads CASSGGLNTDTQYF. The CDR3 nucleotides read TGCGCCAGCAGCGGAGGACTTAACACAGATACGCAGTATTTT. Filled out from reference TRBV5-1 and TRBJ2-3, the complete variable domain reads KAGVTQTPRYLIKTRGQQVTLSCSPISGHRSVSWYQQTPGQGLQFLFEYFSETQRNKGNFPGRFSGRQFSNSRSEMNVSTLELGDSALYLCASSGGLNTDTQYFGPGTRLTVL.

This chain connects TRBV4-2 to TRBJ2-1; TRBD2 is a possible D gene (6 bases). The CDR3 runs 13 residues. Trimming cost V 6 bases and J 5 bases, with 11 bases left between them. The germline V gene encodes CDR1 LGHNA and CDR2 YNFKEQ. The CDR3 DNA reads TGTGCCAGCAGTCAGACTAGAAACAATGAGCAGTTCTTC. This gives the protein CASSQTRNNEQFF.

The chain joins TRBV5-1 to TRBJ2-7; TRBD2 is a possible D gene (7 bases). CDR3 length: 13 amino acids. The germline V and J ends were trimmed by 7 bases and 2 bases, with 13 bases remaining between them. Germline CDR1 reads SGHRS; CDR2 reads YFSETQ. The CDR3 loop reads CASGGAGPYEQYF. The CDR3 bases are TGCGCCAGCGGGGGGGCAGGCCCCTACGAGCAGTACTTC.

This clone was counted a few times. This chain connects TRBV11-3 to TRBJ2-7; D may be TRBD1 (6 bases). This CDR3 comprises 13 residues. V lost 5 bases, J lost 7 bases, and 15 bases lay in between. Germline V gene sequence: CDR1 SGHNT, CDR2 YENEEA. CDR3 protein: CASSPQGPGEQYF. The DNA of the CDR3 is TGTGCCAGCAGCCCCCAGGGGCCGGGGGAGCAGTACTTC.

This clone was observed a handful of times. The genes are TRBV6-1 and TRBJ1-5; no reliable D call. Trimming stripped 0 bases from V and 4 bases from J, with 4 bases between. The CDR3 loop spans 13 amino acids. Germline V lookup: CDR1 MNHNS, CDR2 SASEGT. CDR3 DNA sequence: TGTGCCAGCAGTGAAGCGAGGAATCAGCCCCAGCATTTT. This encodes CASSEARNQPQHF.

The chain has TRBV5-5 and TRBJ1-3; D remains unclear. The CDR3 consists of 16 residues. Germline V gene lookup returns CDR1 SGHKS and CDR2 YYEKEE (reference sequence). Trimming took 1 base from V and 4 from J, leaving 15 bases between them. CDR3 DNA sequence: TGTGCCAGCAGCTTGTTGATTGAGGAAGCGGGAAACACCATATATTTT. It encodes CASSLLIEEAGNTIYF. Drawing the rest from reference TRBV5-5 and TRBJ1-3, the complete variable domain is DAGVTQSPTHLIKTRGQQVTLRCSPISGHKSVSWYQQVLGQGPQFIFQYYEKEERGRGNFPDRFSARQFPNYSSELNVNALLLGDSALYLCASSLLIEEAGNTIYFGEGSWLTVV.

In nucleotides, the CDR3 is TGTGCCAGCAGCCCCGACAGCACATCCTACGAGCAGTACTTC. It translates to CASSPDSTSYEQYF. The chain has TRBV7-9 and TRBJ2-7, with D perhaps TRBD1 (5 bases). The V and J ends lost 5 bases and 1 base respectively, with 12 bases between them. Germline V gene lookup returns CDR1 SEHNR and CDR2 FQNEAQ (reference sequence). The CDR3 covers 14 residues.

The sample holds a few counts of this clone. The chain recombines TRBV6-6 with TRBJ2-1, with D maybe TRBD2 (6 bases). Per germline, CDR1 MNHNY and CDR2 SVGAGI (reference sequence). CDR3 length equals 12 residues. Trimming shortened V by 11 bases and J by 3 bases, and 11 bases separated the two germline ends. CDR3 coding DNA: TGTGCCTCCCGGCGGGACTACAATGAGCAGTTCTTC. It yields the protein CASRRDYNEQFF.

The V gene is TRBV21-1, the J gene TRBJ1-2. TRBV21-1 is annotated as a pseudogene. The CDR3 is 16 residues long. CDR3 sequence: CASHTRGKKAEYGYTF. Written as DNA, the CDR3 is TGTGCCAGCCATACTCGGGGGAAGAAGGCAGAATATGGCTACACCTTC.

This clone was counted once. The chain combines TRBV7-3 with TRBJ2-1; possible D gene TRBD2, 6 bases. This CDR3 spans 13 amino acids. V was pared by 1 base and J by 7 bases, with 8 bases between. CDR1 SGHTA and CDR2 FQGTGA come from the germline V gene. The CDR3: CASSLMLANEQFF. The CDR3 nucleotides are TGTGCCAGCAGCTTAATGCTAGCGAATGAGCAGTTCTTC. The variable domain in full, with the rest retrieved from reference TRBV7-3 and TRBJ2-1, is GAGVSQTPSNKVTEKGKYVELRCDPISGHTALYWYRQSLGQGPEFLIYFQGTGAADDSGLPNDRFFAVRPEGSVSTLKIQRTERGDSAVYLCASSLMLANEQFFGPGTRLTVL.

V gene TRBV4-1 combines with J gene TRBJ2-7; D unclear. The V end lost 1 base, the J end lost 0 bases, and 19 bases lay between the germline ends. Germline lookup yields CDR1 MGHRA and CDR2 YSYEKL. CDR3 length: 18 residues. CDR3 loop: CASSQAAPLDSDSYEQYF. The CDR3, as DNA: TGCGCCAGCAGCCAAGCGGCCCCCTTAGACTCAGACTCCTACGAGCAGTACTTC.

Sample share makes this clone medium-sized. The sample holds other DNA sequences that translate to the same CDR3. The V and J genes are TRBV6-5 and TRBJ1-1; TRBD1 matches at 10 bases. CDR3 size: 15 residues. Trimming cost V 0 bases and J 5 bases; bases outside gene matches: 3. CDR1 and CDR2 from the germline V gene are MNHEY and SVGAGI. The CDR3 protein is CASSYSGQGVTEAFF. DNA for the CDR3: TGTGCCAGCAGTTACTCTGGACAGGGGGTAACTGAAGCTTTCTTT.

The V gene is TRBV27, the J gene TRBJ2-7; D perhaps matches TRBD2 (6 bases). The CDR3 length is 13 residues. Germline V gene lookup returns CDR1 MNHEY and CDR2 SMNVEV (reference sequence). Trimming pared 3 bases from V and 3 bases from J, leaving 9 bases between. CDR3 sequence reads: CASSFGGSYEQYF. Here the CDR3 DNA reads TGTGCCAGCAGTTTTGGGGGGAGCTACGAGCAGTACTTC.

This clone was counted a single time. The rearrangement links TRBV9 to TRBJ2-7; the match to TRBD2 covers 10 bases. Trimming cost V 4 bases and J 6 bases; bases outside gene matches: 7. This CDR3 is built from 14 residues. Germline V gives CDR1 SGDLS, CDR2 YYNGEE. Here the CDR3 reads CASSSGTSVGEQYF. Here the CDR3 DNA reads TGTGCCAGCAGCTCCGGGACTAGCGTAGGCGAGCAGTACTTC.

CDR3 DNA: TGTGCCAGCAGTTCCGGGACAGGGGGCAGCATTCAGTACTTC. Translation: CASSSGTGGSIQYF. The chain couples TRBV28 to TRBJ2-4; 12 nucleotides match TRBD1. The CDR3 length is 14 residues. V was clipped by 4 bases and J by 9 bases; unmatched bases: 4. Germline CDR1 MDHEN, CDR2 SYDVKM.

V usage is TRBV11-2 and J usage is TRBJ2-1; TRBD1 agrees at 7 bases. Germline V gene data show CDR1 as SGHAT and CDR2 as FQNNGV. Germline trimming cut 1 base from V and 4 bases from J; bases unmatched to any gene: 4. The CDR3 length is 15 residues. The CDR3 DNA sequence: TGTGCCAGCAGCTTAGCGGGGACAGAGTACAATGAGCAGTTCTTC. Its translation: CASSLAGTEYNEQFF. Full variable domain (rest looked up from reference TRBV11-2 and TRBJ2-1): EAGVAQSPRYKIIEKRQSVAFWCNPISGHATLYWYQQILGQGPKLLIQFQNNGVVDDSQLPKDRFSAERLKGVDSTLKIQPAKLEDSAVYLCASSLAGTEYNEQFFGPGTRLTVL.